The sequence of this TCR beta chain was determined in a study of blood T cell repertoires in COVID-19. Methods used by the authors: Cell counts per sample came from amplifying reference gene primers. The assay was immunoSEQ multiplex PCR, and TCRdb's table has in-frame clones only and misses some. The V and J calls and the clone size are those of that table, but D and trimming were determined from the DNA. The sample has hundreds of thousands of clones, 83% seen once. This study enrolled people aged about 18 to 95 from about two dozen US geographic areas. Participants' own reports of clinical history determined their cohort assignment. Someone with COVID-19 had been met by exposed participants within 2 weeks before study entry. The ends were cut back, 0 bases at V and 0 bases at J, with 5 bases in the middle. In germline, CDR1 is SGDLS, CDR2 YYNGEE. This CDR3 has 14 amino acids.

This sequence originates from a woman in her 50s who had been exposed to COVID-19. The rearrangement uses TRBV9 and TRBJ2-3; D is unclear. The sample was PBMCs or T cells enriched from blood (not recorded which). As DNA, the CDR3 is TGTGCCAGCAGCGTAGCTGGCAGCACAGATACGCAGTATTTT. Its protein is CASSVAGSTDTQYF.